Below, 8 T cell receptor beta chains from the same sample are listed, as sequenced in a study of blood T cell repertoires in COVID-19. Only in-frame clones appear in the TCRdb table, and some are missing; sequencing was by immunoSEQ multiplex PCR. The sample carries tens of thousands of clones, approximately 84% recorded once. Sequenced: peripheral blood. The receptors originated from a man between 65 and 80 years old with acute or convalescent COVID-19.

The chain employs TRBV9 and TRBJ2-1, with D perhaps TRBD2 (7 bases). CDR1 and CDR2 (germline): SGDLS, YYNGEE. The CDR3 has 16 residues. V lost 2 bases and J lost 7, with 19 bases in between. The chain's CDR3 is CASSVGGAHLANEQFF. The CDR3 DNA is TGTGCCAGCAGCGTTGGGGGGGCCCATTTGGCGAATGAGCAGTTCTTC.

This clone was seen a handful of times. The gene calls are TRBV9 and TRBJ2-2, with 7 bases identical to TRBD2. The CDR3 runs to 15 residues. Germline values: CDR1 SGDLS, CDR2 YYNGEE. V shed 1 base, J shed 7 bases, and the junction held 7 bases outside the gene matches. Here the CDR3 reads CASSVYAGVGGELFF. The CDR3 nucleotides are TGTGCCAGCAGCGTATACGCGGGAGTGGGCGGGGAGCTGTTTTTT. Complete variable domain (other parts from reference TRBV9 and TRBJ2-2): DSGVTQTPKHLITATGQRVTLRCSPRSGDLSVYWYQQSLDQGLQFLIQYYNGEERAKGNILERFSAQQFPDLHSELNLSSLELGDSALYFCASSVYAGVGGELFFGEGSRLTVL.

In the case of this clone: The DNA is left out, because the CDR3 cannot be placed on it with certainty; the CDR3 is given as TCRdb lists it. The V and J genes are TRBV9 and TRBJ1-1; TRBD1, the table's D call, lacks a check against the DNA. The CDR3 has 13 residues if both end residues are counted. CDR1 is SGDLS and CDR2 is YYNGEE in the germline V gene. The CDR3: CASSREVAQGTFF.

The chain combines TRBV7-8 with TRBJ2-5, with 10 bases identical to TRBD2. This CDR3 has 15 amino acids. The germline CDR1 and CDR2 sequences are SGHVS and FQNEAQ. With V trimmed by 3 bases and J by 9 bases, 10 bases remained unmatched. Here the CDR3 DNA reads TGTGCCAGCAGCTTGGAGCGGGGGGGCCTCGGGGCCCAGTACTTC. This codes for CASSLERGGLGAQYF.

The chain carries TRBV10-3 and TRBJ1-5, with D maybe TRBD1 (6 bases). CDR1 ENHRY and CDR2 SYGVKD come from the germline V gene. The CDR3 is 12 residues long. V was shortened by 9 bases and J by 5 bases, with 11 bases between the two germline ends. The CDR3 nucleotides are TGTGCCATTCGGGACAACGATCAGCCCCAGCATTTT. It specifies CAIRDNDQPQHF.

The chain is built from TRBV18 and TRBJ1-6; 10 nucleotides agree with TRBD1. The CDR3 length is 15 residues. V lost 3 bases to trimming and J lost 9 bases; unmatched junction nucleotides: 5. Looked up from germline, CDR1 is KGHSH and CDR2 is LQKENI. CDR3 protein: CASSPGTGARSPLHF. The CDR3 region has the DNA TGTGCCAGCTCACCGGGGACAGGGGCGCGTTCACCCCTCCACTTT.

In this sample, this clone turned up a few times. The V call is TRBV2, the J call TRBJ1-6, with a tentative D call TRBD1 (5 bases). Germline CDR1 SNHLY, CDR2 FYNNEI. CDR3 size: 14 residues. Trimming pared 6 bases from V and 7 bases from J, leaving 13 bases between. CDR3 bases: TGTGCCAGCAGGGACATCACCCCCAATTCACCCCTCCACTTT. Amino acid sequence: CASRDITPNSPLHF.

The rearrangement links TRBV27 to TRBJ1-6; D call uncertain. Trimming shortened V by 5 bases and J by 0 bases, and 23 bases separated the two germline ends. Germline V gene data show CDR1 as MNHEY and CDR2 as SMNVEV (reference sequence). This CDR3 has 20 residues. CDR3 bases: TGTGCCAGCAGTCATAAGGTCCCCGGGAGCATGAGCTCCTATAATTCACCCCTCCACTTT. Its protein product is CASSHKVPGSMSSYNSPLHF.